This T cell receptor (beta chain) emerged from a study of blood T cells in healthy people across ages. Study-wide points: Samples with more naive T cells showed higher observed beta diversity.

Between the trimmed V and J ends, which lost 6 bases and 2 bases, there was a span of 12 bases. The length of the CDR3 is 15 residues. The germline V gene encodes CDR1 SGHRS and CDR2 YFSETQ. Using a J-beta primer mix together with a sample-barcoded 5' primer, a second PCR was run for roughly 7 to 12 cycles. Tags on each cDNA molecule came from a template-switch adaptor with 12 random nucleotides. From the 5' RACE reads, TCRdb called clonotypes with MiXCR, one entry per CDR3 protein. Of about 1.6 million distinct CDR3 sequences listed, about 32% are singletons. As concerns this clonotype: Its cognate antigen is unknown.

Isolated per sample were at least 7 million PBMCs. The source material was blood. The sequence derives from a woman in her 30s in good health. V and J are TRBV5-1 and TRBJ2-6; maybe TRBD2 (5 bases). The CDR3 nucleotides read TGCGCCAGCACCGACACCGGGGCTGGGGCCAACGTCCTGACTTTC. This gives the protein CASTDTGAGANVLTF.